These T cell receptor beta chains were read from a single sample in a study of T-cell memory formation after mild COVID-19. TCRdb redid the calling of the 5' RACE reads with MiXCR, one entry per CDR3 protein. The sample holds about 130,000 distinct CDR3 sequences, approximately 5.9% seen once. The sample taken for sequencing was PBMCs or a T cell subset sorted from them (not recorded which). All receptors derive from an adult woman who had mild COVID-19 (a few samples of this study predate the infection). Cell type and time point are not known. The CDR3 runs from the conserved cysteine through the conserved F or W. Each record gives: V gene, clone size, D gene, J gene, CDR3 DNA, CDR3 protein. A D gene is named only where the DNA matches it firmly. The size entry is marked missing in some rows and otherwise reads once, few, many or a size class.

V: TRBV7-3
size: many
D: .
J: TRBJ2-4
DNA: TGTGCCAGCAGCTTAGGAGGGCAGGGGGGGCCAAACATTCAGTACTTC
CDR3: CASSLGGQGGPNIQYF

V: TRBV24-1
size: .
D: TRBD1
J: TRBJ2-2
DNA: TGTGCCACCAGTGAAAAGGGACAGGGATCGGGGACGATTGCCGGGGAGCTGTTTTTT
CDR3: CATSEKGQGSGTIAGELFF

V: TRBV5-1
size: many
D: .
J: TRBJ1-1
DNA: TGCGCCAGCAGCGGGGGACGGGAGAAATCTGAAGCTTTCTTT
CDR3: CASSGGREKSEAFF

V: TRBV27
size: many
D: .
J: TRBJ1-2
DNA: TGTGCCAGCAGTCCCACGGGGCAGGGTGGCTATGGCTACACCTTC
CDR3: CASSPTGQGGYGYTF

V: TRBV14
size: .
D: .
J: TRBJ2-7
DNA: TGTGCCAGCAGCCAAGGGGCCGAGCAGTACTTC
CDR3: CASSQGAEQYF

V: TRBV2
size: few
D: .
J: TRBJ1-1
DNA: TGTGCCAGCAGGTGGGGGGACATGAACACTGAAGCTTTCTTT
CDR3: CASRWGDMNTEAFF

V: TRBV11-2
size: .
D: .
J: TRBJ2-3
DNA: TGTGCCAGCACCCCGGGAACAGATACGCAGTATTTT
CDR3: CASTPGTDTQYF

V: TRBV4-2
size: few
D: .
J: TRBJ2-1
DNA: TGTGCCAGCAGCCAAGAAAGGCAGACCATCTACAATGAGCAGTTCTTC
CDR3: CASSQERQTIYNEQFF

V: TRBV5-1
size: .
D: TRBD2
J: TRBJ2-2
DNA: TGCGCCAGCAGCTCTCTAGCGGATCTACGCACCGGGGAGCTGTTTTTT
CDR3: CASSSLADLRTGELFF

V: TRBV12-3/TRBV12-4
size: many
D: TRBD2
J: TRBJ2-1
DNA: TGTGCCAGCAGTTTAGCCAGCGGGAGAAACAATGAGCAGTTCTTC
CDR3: CASSLASGRNNEQFF

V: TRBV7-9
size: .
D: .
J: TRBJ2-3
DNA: TGTGCCAGCATGGGGATCCTGAACGCAGATACGCAGTATTTT
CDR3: CASMGILNADTQYF

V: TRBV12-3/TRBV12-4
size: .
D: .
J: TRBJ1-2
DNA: TGTGCCAGCAGCAACAGAAACTATGGCTACACCTTC
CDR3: CASSNRNYGYTF

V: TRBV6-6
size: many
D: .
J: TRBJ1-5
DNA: TGTGCCAGCGACCCAACAGGGCATCAGCCCCAGCATTTT
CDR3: CASDPTGHQPQHF

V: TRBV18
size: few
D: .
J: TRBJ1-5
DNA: TGTGCCAGCTCACCGTCAGGTAGCAATCAGCCCCAGCATTTT
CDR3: CASSPSGSNQPQHF

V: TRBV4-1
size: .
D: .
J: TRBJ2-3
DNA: TGCGCCAGCAGCCAAGGGGGATTAGCGAGGGCAGATACGCAGTATTTT
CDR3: CASSQGGLARADTQYF